This TCR beta chain was captured by sequencing in a study of shared clonotypes between healthy human individuals. The CDR3 runs to 15 residues. CDR1 is SGHVS and CDR2 is FNYEAQ in the germline V gene. V shed 0 bases and J shed 9 bases, with 16 bases lying between them. Study outcomes and limitations: Among non-shared clonotypes, generation probabilities were lower than among those shared by all four donors.

In regard to this clone: The target antigen is unknown.

Researchers divided each subset's genomic DNA evenly across several immunoSEQ plates. Each replicate PCR on the sorted subsets used about 220 ng DNA (approximately 33,000 T cell genomes). Libraries were prepared by immunoSEQ multiplex PCR; TCRdb keeps only in-frame clonotypes and omits some of them. The sample has 2 million to 2.5 million clones, less than 95% seen once. The chain recombines TRBV7-6 with TRBJ2-3; D is possibly TRBD2 (6 bases). Sequencing input: naive CD4+ T cells from PBMCs. Subset denoted: CD45RA+ positively selected. The clonotype was recovered from a man aged 18 to 30 in good health. Some clones in this sample may be carry-over from other donors' samples. The CDR3 DNA reads as TGTGCCAGCAGCTTAGCCACAAAGGACTATCAAACGCAGTATTTT. Encoded protein: CASSLATKDYQTQYF.